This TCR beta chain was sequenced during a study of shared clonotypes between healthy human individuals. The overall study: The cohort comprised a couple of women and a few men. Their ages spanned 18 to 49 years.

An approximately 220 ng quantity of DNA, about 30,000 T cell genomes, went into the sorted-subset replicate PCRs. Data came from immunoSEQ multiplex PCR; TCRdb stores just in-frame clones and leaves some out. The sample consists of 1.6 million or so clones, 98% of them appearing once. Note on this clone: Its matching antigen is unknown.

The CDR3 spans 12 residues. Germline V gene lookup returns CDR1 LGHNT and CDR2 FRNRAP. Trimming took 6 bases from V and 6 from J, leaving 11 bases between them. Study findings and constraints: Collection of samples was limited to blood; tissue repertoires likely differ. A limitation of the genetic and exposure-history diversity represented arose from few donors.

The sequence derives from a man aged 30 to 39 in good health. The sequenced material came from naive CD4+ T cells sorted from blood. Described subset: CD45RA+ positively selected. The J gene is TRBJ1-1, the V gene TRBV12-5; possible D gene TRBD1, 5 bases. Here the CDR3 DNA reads TGTGCTAGTGGCCCCACAGGAGCTGAAGCTTTCTTT. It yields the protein CASGPTGAEAFF.